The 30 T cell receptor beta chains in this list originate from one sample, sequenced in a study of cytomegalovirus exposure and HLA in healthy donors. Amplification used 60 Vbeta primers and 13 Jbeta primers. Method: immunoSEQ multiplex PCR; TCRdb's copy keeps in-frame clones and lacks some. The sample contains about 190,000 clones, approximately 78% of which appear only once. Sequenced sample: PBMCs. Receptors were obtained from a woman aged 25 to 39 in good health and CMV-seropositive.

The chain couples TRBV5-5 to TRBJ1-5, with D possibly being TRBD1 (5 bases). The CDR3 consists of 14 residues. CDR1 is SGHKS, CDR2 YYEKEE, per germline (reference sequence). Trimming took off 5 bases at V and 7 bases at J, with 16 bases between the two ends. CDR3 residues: CASSRLGGEQPQHF. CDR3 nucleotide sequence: TGTGCCAGCAGTCGATTGGGGGGGGAACAGCCCCAGCATTTT.

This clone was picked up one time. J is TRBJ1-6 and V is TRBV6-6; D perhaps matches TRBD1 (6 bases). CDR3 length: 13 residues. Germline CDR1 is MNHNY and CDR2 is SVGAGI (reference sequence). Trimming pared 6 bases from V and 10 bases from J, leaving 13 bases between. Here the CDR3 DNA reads TGTGCCAGCAGGGACAGAGAAGGATCACCCCTCCACTTT. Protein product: CASRDREGSPLHF.

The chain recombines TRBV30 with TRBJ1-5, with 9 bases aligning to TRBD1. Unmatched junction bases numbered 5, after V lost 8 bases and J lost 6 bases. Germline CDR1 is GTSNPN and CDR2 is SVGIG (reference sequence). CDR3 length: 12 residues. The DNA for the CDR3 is TGTGCCGCACAGGGGGCCGGTCAGCCCCAGCATTTT. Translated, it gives CAAQGAGQPQHF.

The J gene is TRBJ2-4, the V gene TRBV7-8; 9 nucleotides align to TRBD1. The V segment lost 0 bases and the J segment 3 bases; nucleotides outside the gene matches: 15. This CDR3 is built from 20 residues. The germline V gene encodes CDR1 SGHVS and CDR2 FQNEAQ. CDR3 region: CASSLAALDRTGVVKNIQYF. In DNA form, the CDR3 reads TGTGCCAGCAGCTTAGCGGCCTTAGATCGGACAGGGGTCGTCAAAAACATTCAGTACTTC.

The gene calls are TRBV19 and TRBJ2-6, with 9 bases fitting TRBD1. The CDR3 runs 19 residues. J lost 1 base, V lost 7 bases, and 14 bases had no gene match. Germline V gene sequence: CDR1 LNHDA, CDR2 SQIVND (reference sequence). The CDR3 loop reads CASNDRGAPEGSGANVLTF. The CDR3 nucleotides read TGTGCCAGTAATGACAGGGGGGCGCCTGAGGGATCTGGGGCCAACGTCCTGACTTTC.

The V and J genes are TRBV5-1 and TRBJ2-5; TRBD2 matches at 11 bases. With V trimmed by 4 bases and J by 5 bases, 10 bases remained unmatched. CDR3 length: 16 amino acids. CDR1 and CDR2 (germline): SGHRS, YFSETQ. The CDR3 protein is CASSPNLAGGLETQYF. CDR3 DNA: TGCGCCAGCAGCCCAAACTTAGCGGGGGGGCTTGAGACCCAGTACTTC.

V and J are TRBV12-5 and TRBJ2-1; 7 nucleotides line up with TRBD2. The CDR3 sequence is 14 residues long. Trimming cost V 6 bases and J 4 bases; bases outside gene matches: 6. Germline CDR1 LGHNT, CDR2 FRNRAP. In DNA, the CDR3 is TGTGCTAGTGGAGAGACTAGCACGTACAATGAGCAGTTCTTC. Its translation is CASGETSTYNEQFF.

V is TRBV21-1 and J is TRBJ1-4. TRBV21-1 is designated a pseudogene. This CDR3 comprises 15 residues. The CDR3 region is CASSKIQSGGEKLFF. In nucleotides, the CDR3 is TGTGCCAGCAGCAAAATACAATCAGGAGGCGAAAAACTGTTTTTT.

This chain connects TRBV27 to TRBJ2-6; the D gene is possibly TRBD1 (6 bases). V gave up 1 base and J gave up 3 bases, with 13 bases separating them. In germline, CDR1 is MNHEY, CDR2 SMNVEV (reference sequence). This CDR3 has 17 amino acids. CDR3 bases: TGTGCCAGCAGTTTATTGGCTGGGGGCGGTGGGGCCAACGTCCTGACTTTC. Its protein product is CASSLLAGGGGANVLTF.

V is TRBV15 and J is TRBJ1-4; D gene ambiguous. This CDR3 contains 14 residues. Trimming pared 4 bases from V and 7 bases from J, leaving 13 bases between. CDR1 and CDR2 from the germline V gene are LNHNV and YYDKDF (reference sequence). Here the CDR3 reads CATSINRGSEKLFF. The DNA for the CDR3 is TGTGCCACCAGCATTAACCGGGGTAGTGAAAAACTGTTTTTT.

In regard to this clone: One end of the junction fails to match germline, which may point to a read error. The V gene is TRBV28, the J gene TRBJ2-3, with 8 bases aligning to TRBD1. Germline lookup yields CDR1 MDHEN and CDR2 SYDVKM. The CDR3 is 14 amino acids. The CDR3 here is CASSLIVGRGQNHF. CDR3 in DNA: TGTGCCAGCAGCCTAATTGTGGGCAGGGGGCAAAACCATTTT.

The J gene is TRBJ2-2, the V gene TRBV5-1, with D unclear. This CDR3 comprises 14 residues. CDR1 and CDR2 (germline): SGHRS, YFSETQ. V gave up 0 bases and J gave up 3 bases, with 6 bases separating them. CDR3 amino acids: CASSLALDTGELFF. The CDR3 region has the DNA TGCGCCAGCAGCTTGGCCCTTGACACCGGGGAGCTGTTTTTT.

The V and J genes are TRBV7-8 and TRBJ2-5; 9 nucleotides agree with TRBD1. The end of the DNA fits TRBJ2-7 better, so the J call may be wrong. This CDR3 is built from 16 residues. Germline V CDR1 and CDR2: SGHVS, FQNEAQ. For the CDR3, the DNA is TGTGCCAGCAGCTACGCCGGGACAGGGTGGTTCAACGAGCAGTACTTC. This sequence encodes CASSYAGTGWFNEQYF.

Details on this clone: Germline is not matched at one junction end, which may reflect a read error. The chain's CDR3 is CASRGQRAPGLDF. The CDR3 coding sequence is TGTGCCAGCCGAGGGCAGAGGGCGCCCGGTTTGGATTTT. The rearrangement uses TRBV2 and TRBJ2-3; possibly TRBD2 for D (5 bases). This CDR3 has 13 amino acids. The germline CDR1 and CDR2 sequences are SNHLY and FYNNEI. Full variable domain (missing parts from reference TRBV2 and TRBJ2-3): EPEVTQTPSHQVTQMGQEVILRCVPISNHLYFYWYRQILGQKVEFLVSFYNNEISEKSEIFDDQFSVERPDGSNFTLKIRSTKLEDSAMYFCASRGQRAPGLDFGPGTRLTVL.

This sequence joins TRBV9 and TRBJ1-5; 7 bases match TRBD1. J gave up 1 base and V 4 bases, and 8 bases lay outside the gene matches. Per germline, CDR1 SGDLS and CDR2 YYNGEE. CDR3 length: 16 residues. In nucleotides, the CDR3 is TGTGCCAGCAGCCCGGGGACAGATTTAAGCAATCAGCCCCAGCATTTT. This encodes CASSPGTDLSNQPQHF. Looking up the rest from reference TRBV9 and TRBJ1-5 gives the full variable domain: DSGVTQTPKHLITATGQRVTLRCSPRSGDLSVYWYQQSLDQGLQFLIQYYNGEERAKGNILERFSAQQFPDLHSELNLSSLELGDSALYFCASSPGTDLSNQPQHFGDGTRLSIL.

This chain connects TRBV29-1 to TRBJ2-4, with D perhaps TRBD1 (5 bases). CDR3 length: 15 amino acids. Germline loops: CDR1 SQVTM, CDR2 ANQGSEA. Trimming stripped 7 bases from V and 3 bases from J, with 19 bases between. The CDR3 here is CSAHRAGLGKNIQYF. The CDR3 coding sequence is TGCAGCGCCCACCGGGCAGGGCTTGGCAAAAACATTCAGTACTTC.

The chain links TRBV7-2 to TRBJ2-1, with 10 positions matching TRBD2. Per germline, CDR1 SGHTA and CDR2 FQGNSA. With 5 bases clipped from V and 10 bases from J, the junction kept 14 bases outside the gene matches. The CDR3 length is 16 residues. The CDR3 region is CASSGPTSGRSSEQFF. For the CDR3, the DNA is TGTGCCAGCAGCGGCCCGACTAGCGGGCGTTCTTCGGAGCAGTTCTTC.

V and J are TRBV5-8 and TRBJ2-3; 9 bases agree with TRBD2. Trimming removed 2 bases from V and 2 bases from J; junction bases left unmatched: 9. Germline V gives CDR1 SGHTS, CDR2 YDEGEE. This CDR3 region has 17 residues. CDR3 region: CASSFTLAGVPTDTQYF. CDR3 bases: TGTGCCAGCAGCTTCACCTTAGCGGGGGTGCCCACAGATACGCAGTATTTT.

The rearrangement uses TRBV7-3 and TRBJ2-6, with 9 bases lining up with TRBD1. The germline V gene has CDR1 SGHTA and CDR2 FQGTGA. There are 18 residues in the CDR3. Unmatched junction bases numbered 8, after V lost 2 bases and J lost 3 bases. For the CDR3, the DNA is TGTGCCAGCAGCTTACTGACAGGGGGACAGGGTGGGGCCAACGTCCTGACTTTC. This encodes CASSLLTGGQGGANVLTF.

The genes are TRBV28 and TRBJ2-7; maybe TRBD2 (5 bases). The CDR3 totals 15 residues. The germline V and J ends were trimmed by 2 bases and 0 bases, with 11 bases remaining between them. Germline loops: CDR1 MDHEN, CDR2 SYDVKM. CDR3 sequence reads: CASSLLSGISYEQYF. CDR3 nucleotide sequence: TGTGCCAGCAGTTTACTATCCGGGATCTCCTACGAGCAGTACTTC. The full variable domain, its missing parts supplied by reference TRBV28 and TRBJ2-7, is DVKVTQSSRYLVKRTGEKVFLECVQDMDHENMFWYRQDPGLGLRLIYFSYDVKMKEKGDIPEGYSVSREKKERFSLILESASTNQTSMYLCASSLLSGISYEQYFGPGTRLTVT.

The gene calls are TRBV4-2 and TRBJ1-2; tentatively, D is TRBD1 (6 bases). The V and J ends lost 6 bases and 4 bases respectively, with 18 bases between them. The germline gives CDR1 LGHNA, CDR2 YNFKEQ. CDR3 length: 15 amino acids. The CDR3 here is CASRQTGRGLYGYTF. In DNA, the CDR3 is TGTGCCAGCAGACAAACGGGCAGGGGCCTCTATGGCTACACCTTC.

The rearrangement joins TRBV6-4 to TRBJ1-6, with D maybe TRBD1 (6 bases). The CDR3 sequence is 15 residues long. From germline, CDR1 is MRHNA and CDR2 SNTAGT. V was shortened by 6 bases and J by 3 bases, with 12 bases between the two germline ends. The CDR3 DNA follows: TGTGCCAGCAGGAAGGACAGCTTCTATAATTCACCCCTCCACTTT. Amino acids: CASRKDSFYNSPLHF.

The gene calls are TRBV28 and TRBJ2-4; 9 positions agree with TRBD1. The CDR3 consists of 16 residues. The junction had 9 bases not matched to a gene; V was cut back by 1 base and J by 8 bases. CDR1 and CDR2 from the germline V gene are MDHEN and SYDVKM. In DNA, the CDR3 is TGTGCCAGCAGTTTATTGGGGGGACAGGGAGGAGACATTCAGTACTTC. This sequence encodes CASSLLGGQGGDIQYF.

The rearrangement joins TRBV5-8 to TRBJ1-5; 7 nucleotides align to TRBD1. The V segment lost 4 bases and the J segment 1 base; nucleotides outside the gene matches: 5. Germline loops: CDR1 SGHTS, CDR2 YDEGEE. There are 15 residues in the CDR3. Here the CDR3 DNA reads TGTGCCAGCAGCCTGACAGGGACGAGCAATCAGCCCCAGCATTTT. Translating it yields CASSLTGTSNQPQHF.

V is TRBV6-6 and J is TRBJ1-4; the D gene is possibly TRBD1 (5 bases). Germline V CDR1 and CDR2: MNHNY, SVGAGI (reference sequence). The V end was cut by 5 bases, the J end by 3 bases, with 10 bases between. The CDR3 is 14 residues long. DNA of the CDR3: TGTGCCAGCAGTAACAGGTTGGCTAATGAAAAACTGTTTTTT. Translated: CASSNRLANEKLFF.

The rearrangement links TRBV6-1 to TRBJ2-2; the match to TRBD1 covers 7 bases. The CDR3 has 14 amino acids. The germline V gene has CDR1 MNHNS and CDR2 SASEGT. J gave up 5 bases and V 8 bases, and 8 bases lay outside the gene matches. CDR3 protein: CASAGRGYTGELFF. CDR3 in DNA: TGTGCCAGCGCCGGCAGGGGGTATACCGGGGAGCTGTTTTTT.

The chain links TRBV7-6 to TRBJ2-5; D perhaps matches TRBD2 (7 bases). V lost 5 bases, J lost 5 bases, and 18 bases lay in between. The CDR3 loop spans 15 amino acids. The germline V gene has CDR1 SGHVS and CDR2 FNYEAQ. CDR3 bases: TGTGCCAGCAGCCTGAGAGGGGGGGGCACGGAGACCCAGTACTTC. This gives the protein CASSLRGGGTETQYF.

The CDR3 loop is CASSPGRTRGGQETQYF. In DNA, the CDR3 is TGCGCCAGCAGCCCTGGACGAACGAGGGGGGGACAAGAGACCCAGTACTTC. This chain connects TRBV5-1 to TRBJ2-5, with D possibly being TRBD2 (7 bases). The V gene lost 4 bases and the J gene lost 2 bases, with 21 bases spanning the gap. Germline V gives CDR1 SGHRS, CDR2 YFSETQ. The CDR3 is made up of 17 amino acids.

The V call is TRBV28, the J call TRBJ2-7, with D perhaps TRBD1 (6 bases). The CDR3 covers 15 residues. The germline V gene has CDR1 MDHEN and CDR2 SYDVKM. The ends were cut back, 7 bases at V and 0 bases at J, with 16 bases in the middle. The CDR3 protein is CASMLQARGSYEQYF. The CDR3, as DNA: TGTGCCAGCATGTTACAGGCCAGGGGCTCCTACGAGCAGTACTTC.

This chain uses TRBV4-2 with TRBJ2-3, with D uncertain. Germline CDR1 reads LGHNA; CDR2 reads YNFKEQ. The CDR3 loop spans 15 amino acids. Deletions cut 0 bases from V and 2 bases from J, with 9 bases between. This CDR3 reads CASSQDSRVTDTQYF. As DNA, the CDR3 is TGTGCCAGCAGCCAAGATTCGAGAGTCACAGATACGCAGTATTTT.